This TCR beta chain was obtained from a study of T cell responses to AZD1222 COVID-19 vaccine. Repertoires were generated with immunoSEQ multiplex PCR, while TCRdb's copy carries only in-frame clones and drops some. Of 100,000 or so clones listed, 88% are singletons. Germline CDR1 and CDR2: LGHDT and YNNKEL (reference sequence). The CDR3 spans 15 residues. V was clipped by 3 bases and J by 2 bases; unmatched bases: 6. This clone was seen a single time. Antigen: not known. Overall study findings and caveats: Spike as a whole was targeted by vaccine-associated CD4 TCRs, dominant at 160-218 and 743-854. Donors were largely white British and mainly female; clonal diversity was possibly underestimated.

The chain is built from TRBV3-1 (or the pseudogene TRBV3-2) and TRBJ2-5; TRBD2 matches 7 bases. This sample comprised peripheral blood, obtained on day 0 of AZD1222 vaccination. This TCR was sampled from an adult in good health. CDR3 sequence reads: CASSQGGSGQETQYF. The CDR3 DNA is TGTGCCAGCAGCCAGGGGGGTAGCGGGCAAGAGACCCAGTACTTC.